These 4 T cell receptor beta chains were all obtained from the same sample, sequenced in a study of response to subunit inactivated influenza vaccine. TCRdb ran MiXCR on the RT-PCR reads and lists one entry per CDR3 protein. The sample has under 950,000 distinct CDR3 sequences, roughly 20% seen once. The material sequenced was PBMCs from blood, taken around 5 days after vaccination. The source is a man in his fifties or sixties who received an inactivated influenza vaccine.

This clonotype was seen more than once but under ten times. The V call is TRBV6-1, the J call TRBJ2-2; possibly TRBD2 for D (5 bases). The CDR3 loop spans 14 amino acids. Germline CDR1 and CDR2: MNHNS and SASEGT. Trimming cost V 7 bases and J 9 bases, with 18 bases left between them. The CDR3 DNA reads TGTGCCAGCAAGAGAGGGCGTTTTAAGAGGGAGCTGTTTTTT. Translation: CASKRGRFKRELFF.

The rearrangement uses TRBV14 and TRBJ2-7; a weak D match, TRBD1 (6 bases). This CDR3 is 13 amino acids long. CDR1 is SGHDN, CDR2 FVKESK, per germline. Trimming removed 1 base at V and 9 bases at J, with 13 bases between. The CDR3 coding sequence is TGTGCCAGCAGCCAAGTTCGGGGCAGGGGGCAGTACTTC. Translated: CASSQVRGRGQYF.

The sample holds a few counts of this clonotype. The chain recombines TRBV3-1 with TRBJ1-1; tentative D call: TRBD1 (5 bases). V was pared by 6 bases and J by 1 base, with 15 bases between. Per germline, CDR1 LGHDT and CDR2 YNNKEL (reference sequence). The CDR3 has 15 amino acids. The DNA for the CDR3 is TGTGCCAGCAGTCATACCGGGGCCCCGAACACTGAAGCTTTCTTT. Residues: CASSHTGAPNTEAFF. Looking up the rest from reference TRBV3-1 and TRBJ1-1 gives the full variable domain: DTAVSQTPKYLVTQMGNDKSIKCEQNLGHDTMYWYKQDSKKFLKIMFSYNNKELIINETVPNRFSPKSPDKAHLNLHINSLELGDSAVYFCASSHTGAPNTEAFFGQGTRLTVV.

This clonotype has a count of ten or more. The chain has TRBV28 and TRBJ2-2; 10 positions agree with TRBD1. Trimming took 5 bases from V and 7 from J; bases not matched to a gene: 7. This CDR3 is 15 amino acids long. Germline V gene lookup returns CDR1 MDHEN and CDR2 SYDVKM. CDR3 nucleotides: TGTGCCAGCAGTCCCCTCAGGGACAGGGGCGGGGAGCTGTTTTTT. It translates to CASSPLRDRGGELFF.